The 26 T cell receptor beta chains presented below share a single source sample, sequenced in a study of cytomegalovirus exposure and HLA in healthy donors. The PCR contained 60 Vbeta and 13 Jbeta primers. TCRdb's table, derived via immunoSEQ multiplex PCR, lists solely in-frame clones and lacks some. This sample yields about 160,000 clones, of which over 70% are seen a single time; roughly 9% belongs to the top ten. Source material: PBMCs. The receptors originated from a man younger than 35 in good health and CMV-seropositive.

The chain links TRBV12-1 to TRBJ2-7; the D call TRBD2 from the table was never checked on the DNA. TRBV12-1 is a pseudogene. The CDR3 runs 18 residues. The CDR3 DNA reads TGTGCCAGCAGCCCCATACGACTCGAGACGTACTACTCCTACGAGCAGTACTTC. Its protein is CASSPIRLETYYSYEQYF.

This chain uses TRBV6-5 with TRBJ2-7, with a possible D match to TRBD2 (5 bases). The CDR3 spans 14 residues. Trimming removed 5 bases from V and 3 bases from J, with 14 bases in between. Germline assignment: CDR1 MNHEY and CDR2 SVGAGI. CDR3 nucleotides: TGTGCCAGCAGTCATAGGACGGGGAACTACGAGCAGTACTTC. It translates to CASSHRTGNYEQYF.

This clone has only a few counts. The chain recombines TRBV4-1 with TRBJ1-5, with D unclear. The germline V gene has CDR1 MGHRA and CDR2 YSYEKL. Deletions cut 0 bases from V and 10 bases from J, with 19 bases between. The CDR3 sequence is 16 residues long. The CDR3 loop reads CASSQDWAGTLDPQHF. The CDR3 nucleotides are TGCGCCAGCAGCCAAGATTGGGCAGGTACTTTGGATCCCCAGCATTTT.

This clone occurred once. This sequence joins TRBV4-3 and TRBJ2-2, with D perhaps matching TRBD2 (6 bases). CDR1 LGHNA and CDR2 YSLEER come from the germline V gene. With 0 bases removed from V and 0 bases from J, the gap between germline ends came to 8 bases. The CDR3 covers 16 residues. The DNA of the CDR3 is TGCGCCAGCAGCCAAGAGGAGCGGGCGAACACCGGGGAGCTGTTTTTT. Translating it yields CASSQEERANTGELFF.

This clone was found a few times. The rearrangement links TRBV18 to TRBJ2-5; tentative D call: TRBD2 (5 bases). Germline V gene data show CDR1 as KGHSH and CDR2 as LQKENI. The V end lost 4 bases, the J end lost 5 bases, and 23 bases lay between the germline ends. The CDR3 runs to 17 residues. The CDR3 DNA sequence: TGTGCCAGCTCACACAATCCCCGGGATCACCTACTGGAGACCCAGTACTTC. Protein product: CASSHNPRDHLLETQYF.

In this sample, this clone turned up once. The V and J genes are TRBV11-2 and TRBJ2-1; perhaps TRBD2 as D (7 bases). Germline CDR1 SGHAT, CDR2 FQNNGV. The CDR3 is 15 amino acids. Trimming removed 4 bases from V and 10 bases from J, with 20 bases in between. CDR3 nucleotides: TGTGCCAGCAGCTGGTCATCTAAGGGGGAGGGGGAGCAGTTCTTC. Its protein is CASSWSSKGEGEQFF.

A few counts support this clone. The chain combines TRBV5-1 with TRBJ1-1; maybe TRBD1 (5 bases). Trimming removed 2 bases at V and 2 bases at J, with 10 bases between. Germline assignment: CDR1 SGHRS and CDR2 YFSETQ. The CDR3 has 14 amino acids. CDR3 in DNA: TGCGCCAGCAGCTTTGACAGCCTAAACACTGAAGCTTTCTTT. This translates into CASSFDSLNTEAFF.

This chain joins TRBV18 and TRBJ1-1; possibly TRBD1 for D (5 bases). Per germline, CDR1 KGHSH and CDR2 LQKENI. Trimming pared 0 bases from V and 1 base from J, leaving 9 bases between. This CDR3 is built from 15 residues. The chain's CDR3 is CASSPPLGGNTEAFF. CDR3 nucleotides: TGTGCCAGCTCACCACCGTTGGGGGGGAACACTGAAGCTTTCTTT.

This clone was seen once. The V gene is TRBV10-3, the J gene TRBJ2-7; D is uncertain. Germline CDR1 reads ENHRY; CDR2 reads SYGVKD. Trimming stripped 2 bases from V and 4 bases from J, with 3 bases between. This CDR3 has 11 residues. The CDR3 protein is CAISERYEQYF. CDR3 bases: TGTGCCATCAGTGAGCGGTACGAGCAGTACTTC.

The chain carries TRBV7-9 and TRBJ1-2, with D possibly TRBD1 on 6 matching bases. V lost 5 bases, J lost 1 base, and 8 bases lay in between. The CDR3 is made up of 13 amino acids. Looked up from germline, CDR1 is SEHNR and CDR2 is FQNEAQ (reference sequence). Here the CDR3 DNA reads TGTGCCAGCAGCCTGGACAGTAACTATGGCTACACCTTC. Its translation: CASSLDSNYGYTF.

This clone has more than one count but fewer than ten. V gene TRBV14 combines with J gene TRBJ2-7; D is possibly TRBD2 (7 bases). V was pared by 1 base and J by 6 bases, with 16 bases between. The CDR3 runs to 15 residues. Germline lookup yields CDR1 SGHDN and CDR2 FVKESK. CDR3 loop: CASSQVGGGGIEQYF. Here the CDR3 DNA reads TGTGCCAGCAGCCAAGTCGGGGGCGGGGGCATCGAGCAGTACTTC.

This chain links TRBV5-4 with TRBJ2-1, with 8 bases identical to TRBD2. The CDR3 has 16 amino acids. With 4 bases clipped from V and 5 bases from J, the junction kept 11 bases outside the gene matches. CDR1 is SGHNT, CDR2 YYREEE, per germline (reference sequence). CDR3: CASSPRSAGVDNEQFF. Written as DNA, the CDR3 is TGTGCCAGCAGCCCAAGGTCAGCGGGAGTAGACAATGAGCAGTTCTTC.

The V call is TRBV9, the J call TRBJ2-3; D perhaps matches TRBD2 (6 bases). The germline gives CDR1 SGDLS, CDR2 YYNGEE. The V end lost 0 bases, the J end lost 3 bases, and 11 bases lay between the germline ends. The CDR3 is 15 amino acids. This CDR3 is CASSVAAGRTDTQYF. CDR3 nucleotide sequence: TGTGCCAGCAGCGTAGCCGCGGGACGGACAGATACGCAGTATTTT.

This clone was recorded a few times. This chain connects TRBV2 to TRBJ1-4; tentatively, D is TRBD1 (5 bases). Looked up from germline, CDR1 is SNHLY and CDR2 is FYNNEI. CDR3 length: 14 residues. Between the trimmed V and J ends, which lost 10 bases and 8 bases, there was a span of 20 bases. In nucleotides, the CDR3 is TGTGCCACCGATAAGGGCAGGGCGGCGGAAAAACTGTTTTTT. Translation: CATDKGRAAEKLFF.

V is TRBV5-4 and J is TRBJ1-3, with D unresolved. CDR3 length equals 14 residues. The germline V and J ends were trimmed by 2 bases and 4 bases, with 10 bases remaining between them. From germline, CDR1 is SGHNT and CDR2 YYREEE (reference sequence). CDR3 sequence reads: CASSFGGSGNTIYF. CDR3 coding DNA: TGTGCCAGCAGCTTTGGAGGGTCCGGAAACACCATATATTTT.

The genes are TRBV27 and TRBJ1-5; TRBD1 agrees at 7 bases. CDR3 length: 15 amino acids. The germline V gene encodes CDR1 MNHEY and CDR2 SMNVEV (reference sequence). Trimming cost V 6 bases and J 4 bases; bases outside gene matches: 9. In nucleotides, the CDR3 is TGTGCCAGCAGACTAGAAAACAGGGGAAATCAGCCCCAGCATTTT. Protein: CASRLENRGNQPQHF.

CDR3 in amino acids: CASSQPGGQGNEKLFF. In nucleotides, the CDR3 is TGTGCCAGCAGCCAACCAGGGGGACAGGGGAATGAAAAACTGTTTTTT. The chain links TRBV7-2 to TRBJ1-4; 10 nucleotides line up with TRBD1. The CDR3 runs to 16 residues. J gave up 5 bases and V 5 bases, and 8 bases lay outside the gene matches. The germline CDR1 and CDR2 sequences are SGHTA and FQGNSA.

This chain joins TRBV18 and TRBJ1-1; no clear D. In germline, CDR1 is KGHSH, CDR2 LQKENI. This CDR3 comprises 14 residues. The V end was cut by 4 bases, the J end by 1 base, with 10 bases between. CDR3 loop: CASSQFGQNTEAFF. The DNA for the CDR3 is TGTGCCAGCTCACAGTTTGGGCAGAACACTGAAGCTTTCTTT.

V gene TRBV18 combines with J gene TRBJ2-1; 12 bases are a match to TRBD2. V shed 3 bases, J shed 10 bases, and the junction held 10 bases outside the gene matches. This CDR3 is built from 16 residues. The germline CDR1 and CDR2 sequences are KGHSH and LQKENI. The CDR3 reads CASSPLLAGGVWEQFF. CDR3 nucleotide sequence: TGTGCCAGCTCACCCCTACTAGCGGGAGGCGTGTGGGAGCAGTTCTTC.

This clone showed up just once. One junction end does not reproduce the germline sequence, and a read error may be involved. This CDR3 is CSSSFPTGRSYEQYF. CDR3 nucleotide sequence: TGTTCCAGCAGCTTTCCCACGGGTCGCTCCTACGAGCAGTACTTC. V is TRBV7-9 and J is TRBJ2-7; D gene uncertain. This CDR3 spans 15 amino acids. CDR1 and CDR2 from the germline V gene are SEHNR and FQNEAQ (reference sequence).

The V call is TRBV5-1, the J call TRBJ2-3; D is ambiguous. The CDR3 length is 14 residues. V was trimmed by 4 bases and J by 0 bases, leaving 9 bases between them. Germline V gives CDR1 SGHRS, CDR2 YFSETQ. CDR3 sequence (DNA): TGCGCCAGCAGCCCCGAGTTTAGCACAGATACGCAGTATTTT. It translates to CASSPEFSTDTQYF. Filled out from reference TRBV5-1 and TRBJ2-3, the complete variable domain reads KAGVTQTPRYLIKTRGQQVTLSCSPISGHRSVSWYQQTPGQGLQFLFEYFSETQRNKGNFPGRFSGRQFSNSRSEMNVSTLELGDSALYLCASSPEFSTDTQYFGPGTRLTVL.

V and J are TRBV5-4 and TRBJ2-7; D remains ambiguous. The CDR3 spans 14 residues. CDR1 is SGHNT, CDR2 YYREEE, per germline (reference sequence). V was trimmed by 1 base and J by 0 bases, leaving 8 bases between them. The CDR3 coding sequence is TGTGCCAGCAGCTTGACCGAGAACTCCTACGAGCAGTACTTC. This translates into CASSLTENSYEQYF.

This rearrangement joins TRBV27 to TRBJ2-6, with TRBD2 identical over 10 bases. Germline V gene lookup returns CDR1 MNHEY and CDR2 SMNVEV (reference sequence). The CDR3 is 20 residues long. Trimming removed 3 bases from V and 0 bases from J; junction bases left unmatched: 11. CDR3 sequence: CASSFHALAGAVSGANVLTF. The CDR3 DNA reads TGTGCCAGCAGTTTCCACGCCCTAGCGGGGGCCGTCTCTGGGGCCAACGTCCTGACTTTC.

J is TRBJ2-1 and V is TRBV5-1; D may be TRBD2 (6 bases). Trimming removed 4 bases at V and 12 bases at J, with 17 bases between. The CDR3 sequence is 13 residues long. Germline values: CDR1 SGHRS, CDR2 YFSETQ. The DNA of the CDR3 is TGCGCCAGCAGCCAGGACTATAGGGTTCGGCAGTTCTTC. Its protein is CASSQDYRVRQFF.

This clone was counted a single time. The rearrangement uses TRBV5-1 and TRBJ2-1; 12 positions agree with TRBD1. The CDR3 has 16 amino acids. V shed 8 bases and J 8 bases; nucleotides not matched to a gene: 14. Looked up from germline, CDR1 is SGHRS and CDR2 is YFSETQ. The CDR3 nucleotides are TGCGCCAGTTTCTTTTCGCCGGGACAGGGGGCGGATGAGCAGTTCTTC. It yields the protein CASFFSPGQGADEQFF.

This clone was seen just once. The chain links TRBV2 to TRBJ2-7, with a possible D match to TRBD1 (5 bases). CDR3 length equals 15 residues. Trimming left V 7 bases short and J 2 bases short, with 18 bases between. Germline V lookup: CDR1 SNHLY, CDR2 FYNNEI. The chain's CDR3 is CASIGKDTLTYEQYF. For the CDR3, the DNA is TGTGCCAGCATTGGAAAGGACACTTTAACCTACGAGCAGTACTTC.